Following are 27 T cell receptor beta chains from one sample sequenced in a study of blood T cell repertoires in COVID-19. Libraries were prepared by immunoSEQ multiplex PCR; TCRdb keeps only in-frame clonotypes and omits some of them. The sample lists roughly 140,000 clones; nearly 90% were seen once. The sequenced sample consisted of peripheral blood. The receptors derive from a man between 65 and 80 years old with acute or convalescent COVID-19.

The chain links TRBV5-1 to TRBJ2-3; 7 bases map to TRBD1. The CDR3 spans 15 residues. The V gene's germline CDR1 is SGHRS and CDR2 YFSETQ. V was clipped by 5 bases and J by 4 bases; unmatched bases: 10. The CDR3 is CASSLGQAGADTQYF. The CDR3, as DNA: TGCGCCAGCAGTTTAGGACAGGCCGGGGCAGATACGCAGTATTTT.

CDR3 sequence reads: CASSRNINYEQYF. The CDR3, as DNA: TGTGCCAGCAGCCGTAATATAAACTACGAGCAGTACTTC. The chain carries TRBV5-4 and TRBJ2-7; D uncertain. Trimming left V 4 bases short and J 3 bases short, with 11 bases between. The germline V gene has CDR1 SGHNT and CDR2 YYREEE (reference sequence). This CDR3 spans 13 amino acids. The variable domain in full, with the rest retrieved from reference TRBV5-4 and TRBJ2-7, is ETGVTQSPTHLIKTRGQQVTLRCSSQSGHNTVSWYQQALGQGPQFIFQYYREEENGRGNFPPRFSGLQFPNYSSELNVNALELDDSALYLCASSRNINYEQYFGPGTRLTVT.

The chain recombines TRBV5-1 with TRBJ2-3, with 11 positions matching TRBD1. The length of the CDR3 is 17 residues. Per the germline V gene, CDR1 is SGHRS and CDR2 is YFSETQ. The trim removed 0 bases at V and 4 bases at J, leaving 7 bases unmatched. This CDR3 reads CASSLVRGQGVSDTQYF. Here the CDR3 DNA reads TGCGCCAGCAGCTTGGTTAGGGGACAGGGGGTCTCAGATACGCAGTATTTT.

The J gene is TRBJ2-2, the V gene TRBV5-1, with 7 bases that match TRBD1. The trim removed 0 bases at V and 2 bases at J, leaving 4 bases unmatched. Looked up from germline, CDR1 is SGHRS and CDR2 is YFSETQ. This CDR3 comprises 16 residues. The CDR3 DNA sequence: TGCGCCAGCAGCTTGGCCGGGACAGCCAACACCGGGGAGCTGTTTTTT. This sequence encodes CASSLAGTANTGELFF.

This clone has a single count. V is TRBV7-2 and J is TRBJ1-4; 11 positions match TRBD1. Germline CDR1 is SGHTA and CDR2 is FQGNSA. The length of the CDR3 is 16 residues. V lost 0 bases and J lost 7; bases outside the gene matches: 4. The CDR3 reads CASSLAWTGGSEKLFF. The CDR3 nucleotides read TGTGCCAGCAGCTTAGCCTGGACAGGGGGCAGTGAAAAACTGTTTTTT.

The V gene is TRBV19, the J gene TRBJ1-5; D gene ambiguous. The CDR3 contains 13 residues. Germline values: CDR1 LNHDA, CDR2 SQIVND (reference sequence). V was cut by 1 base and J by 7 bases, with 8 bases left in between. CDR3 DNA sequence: TGTGCCAGTAGTATAGGGGCGGGACAGCCCCAGCATTTT. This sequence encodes CASSIGAGQPQHF.

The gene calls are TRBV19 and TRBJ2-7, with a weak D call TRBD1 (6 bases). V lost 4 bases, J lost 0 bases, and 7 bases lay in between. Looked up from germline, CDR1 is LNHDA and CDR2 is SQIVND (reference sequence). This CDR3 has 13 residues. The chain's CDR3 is CASSRTVSYEQYF. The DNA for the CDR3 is TGTGCCAGTAGTAGGACAGTCTCCTACGAGCAGTACTTC.

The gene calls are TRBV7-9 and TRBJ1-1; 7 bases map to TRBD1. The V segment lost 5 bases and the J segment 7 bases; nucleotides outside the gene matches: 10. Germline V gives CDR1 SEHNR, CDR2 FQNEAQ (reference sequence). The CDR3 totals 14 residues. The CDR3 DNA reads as TGTGCCAGCAGCCTTGATGGGCGGGACAGTGAAGCTTTCTTT. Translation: CASSLDGRDSEAFF.

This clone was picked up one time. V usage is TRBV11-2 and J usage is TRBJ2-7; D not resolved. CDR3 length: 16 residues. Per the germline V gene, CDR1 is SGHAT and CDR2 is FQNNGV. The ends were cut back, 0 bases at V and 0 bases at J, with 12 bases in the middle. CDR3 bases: TGTGCCAGCAGCTTAGATTGGGTATCGGGCTCCTACGAGCAGTACTTC. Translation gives CASSLDWVSGSYEQYF.

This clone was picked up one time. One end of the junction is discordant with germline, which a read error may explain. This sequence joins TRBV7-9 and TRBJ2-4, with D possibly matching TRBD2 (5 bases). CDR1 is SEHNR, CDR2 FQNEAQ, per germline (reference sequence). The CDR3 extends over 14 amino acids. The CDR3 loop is CAGSSGSRGNIQYF. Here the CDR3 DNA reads TGTGCCGGCAGCTCCGGCTCGAGAGGGAACATTCAGTACTTC.

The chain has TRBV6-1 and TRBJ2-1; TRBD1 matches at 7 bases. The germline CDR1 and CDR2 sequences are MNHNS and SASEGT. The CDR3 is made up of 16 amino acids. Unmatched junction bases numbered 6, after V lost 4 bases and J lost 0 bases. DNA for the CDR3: TGTGCCAGCAGTGCAACCCCAGGGGGCTCCTACAATGAGCAGTTCTTC. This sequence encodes CASSATPGGSYNEQFF.

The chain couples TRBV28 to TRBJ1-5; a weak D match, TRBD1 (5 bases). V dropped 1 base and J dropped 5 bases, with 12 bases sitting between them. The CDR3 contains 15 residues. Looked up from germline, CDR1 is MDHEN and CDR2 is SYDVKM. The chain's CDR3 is CASSLFRTLYQPQHF. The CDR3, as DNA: TGTGCCAGCAGTTTATTTAGGACACTATATCAGCCCCAGCATTTT. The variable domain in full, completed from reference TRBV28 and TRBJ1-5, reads DVKVTQSSRYLVKRTGEKVFLECVQDMDHENMFWYRQDPGLGLRLIYFSYDVKMKEKGDIPEGYSVSREKKERFSLILESASTNQTSMYLCASSLFRTLYQPQHFGDGTRLSIL.

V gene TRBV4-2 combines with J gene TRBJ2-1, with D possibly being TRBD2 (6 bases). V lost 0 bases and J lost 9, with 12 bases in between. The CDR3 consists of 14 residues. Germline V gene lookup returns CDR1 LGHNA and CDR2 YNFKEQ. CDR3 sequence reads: CASSQDTGGGEQFF. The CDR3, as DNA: TGTGCCAGCAGCCAAGATACCGGGGGTGGTGAGCAGTTCTTC.

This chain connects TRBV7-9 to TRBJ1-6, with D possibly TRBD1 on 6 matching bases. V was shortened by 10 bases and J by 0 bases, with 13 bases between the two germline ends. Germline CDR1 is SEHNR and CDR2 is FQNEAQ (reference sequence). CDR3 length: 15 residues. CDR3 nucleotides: TGTGCCACTCAAGGACAGAGCTCCTATAATTCACCCCTCCACTTT. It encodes CATQGQSSYNSPLHF.

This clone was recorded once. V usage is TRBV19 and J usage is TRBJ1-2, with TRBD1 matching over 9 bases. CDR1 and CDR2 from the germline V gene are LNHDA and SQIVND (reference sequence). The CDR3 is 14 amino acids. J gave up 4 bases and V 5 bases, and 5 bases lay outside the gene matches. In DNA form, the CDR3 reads TGTGCCAGTAGTGCGGGACAGGGAGGCTATGGCTACACCTTC. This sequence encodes CASSAGQGGYGYTF. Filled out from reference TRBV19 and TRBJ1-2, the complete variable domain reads DGGITQSPKYLFRKEGQNVTLSCEQNLNHDAMYWYRQDPGQGLRLIYYSQIVNDFQKGDIAEGYSVSREKKESFPLTVTSAQKNPTAFYLCASSAGQGGYGYTFGSGTRLTVV.

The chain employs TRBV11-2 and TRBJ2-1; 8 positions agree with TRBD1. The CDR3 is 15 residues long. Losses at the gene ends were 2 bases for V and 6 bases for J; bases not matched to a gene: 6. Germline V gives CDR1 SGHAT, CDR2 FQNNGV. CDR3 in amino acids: CASSLLLTGGNEQFF. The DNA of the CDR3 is TGTGCCAGCAGCTTACTCCTTACAGGGGGCAATGAGCAGTTCTTC.

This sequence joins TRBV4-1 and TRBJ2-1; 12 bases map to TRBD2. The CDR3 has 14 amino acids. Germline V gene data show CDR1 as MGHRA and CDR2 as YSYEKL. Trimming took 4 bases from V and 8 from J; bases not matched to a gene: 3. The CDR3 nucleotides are TGCGCCAGCAGCCGACTAGCGGGAGTGGATGAGCAGTTCTTC. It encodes CASSRLAGVDEQFF.

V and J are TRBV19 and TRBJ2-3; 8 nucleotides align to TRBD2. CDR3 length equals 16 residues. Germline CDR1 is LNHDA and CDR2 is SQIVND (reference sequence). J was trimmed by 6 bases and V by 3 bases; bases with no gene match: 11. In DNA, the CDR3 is TGTGCCAGTAGTATTGGAGTCGGGGGGGCCGGGGATACGCAGTATTTT. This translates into CASSIGVGGAGDTQYF.

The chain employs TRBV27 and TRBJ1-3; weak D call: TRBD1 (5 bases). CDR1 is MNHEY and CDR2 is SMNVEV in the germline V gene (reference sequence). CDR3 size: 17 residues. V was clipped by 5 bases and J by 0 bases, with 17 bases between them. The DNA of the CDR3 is TGTGCCAGCAGTCTCCCTCCGACAGCAGCCTCTGGAAACACCATATATTTT. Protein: CASSLPPTAASGNTIYF.

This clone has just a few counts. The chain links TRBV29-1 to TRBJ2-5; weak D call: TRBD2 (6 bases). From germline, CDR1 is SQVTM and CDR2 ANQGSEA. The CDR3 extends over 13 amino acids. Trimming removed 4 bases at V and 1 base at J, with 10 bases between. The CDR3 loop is CSVGPGVQETQYF. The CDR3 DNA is TGCAGCGTTGGGCCGGGAGTCCAAGAGACCCAGTACTTC. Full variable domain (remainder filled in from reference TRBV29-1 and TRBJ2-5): SAVISQKPSRDICQRGTSLTIQCQVDSQVTMMFWYRQQPGQSLTLIATANQGSEATYESGFVIDKFPISRPNLTFSTLTVSNMSPEDSSIYLCSVGPGVQETQYFGPGTRLLVL.

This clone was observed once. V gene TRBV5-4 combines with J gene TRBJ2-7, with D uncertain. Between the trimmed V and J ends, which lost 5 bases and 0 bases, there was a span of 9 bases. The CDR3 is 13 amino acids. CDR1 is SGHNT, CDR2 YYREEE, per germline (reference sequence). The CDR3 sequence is CASRVTGSYEQYF. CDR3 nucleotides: TGTGCCAGCAGGGTCACCGGCTCCTACGAGCAGTACTTC.

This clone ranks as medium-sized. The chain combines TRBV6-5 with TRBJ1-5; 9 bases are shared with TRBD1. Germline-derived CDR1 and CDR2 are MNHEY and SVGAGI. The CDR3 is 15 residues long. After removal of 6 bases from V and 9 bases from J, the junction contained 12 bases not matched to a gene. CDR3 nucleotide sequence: TGTGCCAGCAGCCCAACAGGGGGCCAAGGCGGGCCCCAGCATTTT. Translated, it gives CASSPTGGQGGPQHF.

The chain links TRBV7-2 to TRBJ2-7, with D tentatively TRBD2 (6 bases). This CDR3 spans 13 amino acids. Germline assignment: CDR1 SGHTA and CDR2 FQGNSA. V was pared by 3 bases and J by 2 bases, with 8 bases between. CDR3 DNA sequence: TGTGCCAGCAGCTTTGGGAGGACCTACGAGCAGTACTTC. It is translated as CASSFGRTYEQYF.

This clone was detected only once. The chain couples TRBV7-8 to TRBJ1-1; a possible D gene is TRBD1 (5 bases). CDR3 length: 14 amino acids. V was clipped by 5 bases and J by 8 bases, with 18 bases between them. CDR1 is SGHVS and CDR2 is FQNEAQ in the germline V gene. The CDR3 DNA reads TGTGCCAGCAGCCTCCTCGTAGGGGCCCTAGAAGCTTTCTTT. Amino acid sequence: CASSLLVGALEAFF. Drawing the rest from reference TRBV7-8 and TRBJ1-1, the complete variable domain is GAGVSQSPRYKVAKRGQDVALRCDPISGHVSLFWYQQALGQGPEFLTYFQNEAQLDKSGLPSDRFFAERPEGSVSTLKIQRTQQEDSAVYLCASSLLVGALEAFFGQGTRLTVV.

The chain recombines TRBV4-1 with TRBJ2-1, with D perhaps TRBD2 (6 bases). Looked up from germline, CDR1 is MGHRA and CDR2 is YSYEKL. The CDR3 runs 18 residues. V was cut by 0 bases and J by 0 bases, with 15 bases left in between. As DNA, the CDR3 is TGCGCCAGCAGCCAAGAGGGAGGCGCACTACGCTCCTACAATGAGCAGTTCTTC. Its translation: CASSQEGGALRSYNEQFF.

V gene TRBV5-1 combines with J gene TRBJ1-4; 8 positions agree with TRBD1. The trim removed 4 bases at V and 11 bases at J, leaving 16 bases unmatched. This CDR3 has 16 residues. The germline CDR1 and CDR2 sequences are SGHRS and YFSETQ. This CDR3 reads CASSILPGTGSDKLFF. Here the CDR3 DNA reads TGCGCCAGCAGCATCCTCCCCGGGACAGGAAGCGACAAACTGTTTTTT.

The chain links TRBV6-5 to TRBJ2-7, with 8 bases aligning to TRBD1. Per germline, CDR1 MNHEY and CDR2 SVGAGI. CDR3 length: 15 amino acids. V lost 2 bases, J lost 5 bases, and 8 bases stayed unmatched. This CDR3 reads CASSYQPDRVHEQYF. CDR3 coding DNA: TGTGCCAGCAGTTACCAACCGGACAGGGTCCACGAGCAGTACTTC.